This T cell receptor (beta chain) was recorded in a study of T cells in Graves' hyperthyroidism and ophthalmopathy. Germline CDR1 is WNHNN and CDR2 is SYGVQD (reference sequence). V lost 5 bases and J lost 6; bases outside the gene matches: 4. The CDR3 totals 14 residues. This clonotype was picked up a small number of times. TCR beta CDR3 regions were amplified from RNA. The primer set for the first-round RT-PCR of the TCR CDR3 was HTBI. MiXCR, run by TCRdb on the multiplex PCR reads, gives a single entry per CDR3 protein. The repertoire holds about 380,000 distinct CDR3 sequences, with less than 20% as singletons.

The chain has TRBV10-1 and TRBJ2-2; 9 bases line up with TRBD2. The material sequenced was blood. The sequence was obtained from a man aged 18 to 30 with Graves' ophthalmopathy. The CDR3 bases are TGCGCCAGCAGTAGCGGGGGGCGGTCCGGGGAGCTGTTTTTT. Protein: CASSSGGRSGELFF.